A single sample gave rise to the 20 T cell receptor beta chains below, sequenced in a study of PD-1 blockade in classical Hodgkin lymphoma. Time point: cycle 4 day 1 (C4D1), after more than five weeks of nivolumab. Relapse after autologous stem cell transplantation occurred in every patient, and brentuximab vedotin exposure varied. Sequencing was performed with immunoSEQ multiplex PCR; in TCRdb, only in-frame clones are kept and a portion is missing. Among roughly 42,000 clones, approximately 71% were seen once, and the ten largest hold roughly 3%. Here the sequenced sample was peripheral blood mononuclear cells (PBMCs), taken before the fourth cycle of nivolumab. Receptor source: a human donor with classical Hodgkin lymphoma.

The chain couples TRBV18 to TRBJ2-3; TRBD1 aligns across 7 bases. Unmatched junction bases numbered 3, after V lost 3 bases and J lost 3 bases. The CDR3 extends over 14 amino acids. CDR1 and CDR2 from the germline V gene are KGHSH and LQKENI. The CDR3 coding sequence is TGTGCCAGCTCACCCCTACAGGGGACAGATACGCAGTATTTT. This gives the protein CASSPLQGTDTQYF.

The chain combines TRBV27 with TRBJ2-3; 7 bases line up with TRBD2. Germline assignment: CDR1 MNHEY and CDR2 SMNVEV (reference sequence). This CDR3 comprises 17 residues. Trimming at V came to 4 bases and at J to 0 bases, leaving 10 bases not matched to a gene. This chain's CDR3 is CASSSLMRGTSTDTQYF. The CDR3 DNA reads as TGTGCCAGCAGTTCTCTAATGCGGGGGACCAGCACAGATACGCAGTATTTT.

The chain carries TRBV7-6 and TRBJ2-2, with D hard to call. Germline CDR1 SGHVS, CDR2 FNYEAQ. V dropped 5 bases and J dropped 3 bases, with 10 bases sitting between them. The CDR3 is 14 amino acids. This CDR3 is CASSPGLDTGELFF. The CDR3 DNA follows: TGTGCCAGCAGCCCCGGGTTAGACACCGGGGAGCTGTTTTTT.

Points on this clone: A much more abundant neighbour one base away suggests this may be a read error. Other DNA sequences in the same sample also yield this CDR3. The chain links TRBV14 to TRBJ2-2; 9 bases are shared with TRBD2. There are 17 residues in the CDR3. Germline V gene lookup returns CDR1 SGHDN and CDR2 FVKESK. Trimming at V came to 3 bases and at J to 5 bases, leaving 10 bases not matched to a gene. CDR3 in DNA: TGTGCCAGCAGCCATGGTTTGCGGGGGGGCCGTACCGGGGAGCTGTTTTTT. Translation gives CASSHGLRGGRTGELFF. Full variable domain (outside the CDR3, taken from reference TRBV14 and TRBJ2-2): EAGVTQFPSHSVIEKGQTVTLRCDPISGHDNLYWYRRVMGKEIKFLLHFVKESKQDESGMPNNRFLAERTGGTYSTLKVQPAELEDSGVYFCASSHGLRGGRTGELFFGEGSRLTVL.

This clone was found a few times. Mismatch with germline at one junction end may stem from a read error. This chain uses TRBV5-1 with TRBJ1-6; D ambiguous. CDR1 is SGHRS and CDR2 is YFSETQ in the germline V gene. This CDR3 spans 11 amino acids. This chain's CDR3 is CASSLDEILHF. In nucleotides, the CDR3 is TGTGCCAGCAGCTTGGATGAGATTCTCCACTTT.

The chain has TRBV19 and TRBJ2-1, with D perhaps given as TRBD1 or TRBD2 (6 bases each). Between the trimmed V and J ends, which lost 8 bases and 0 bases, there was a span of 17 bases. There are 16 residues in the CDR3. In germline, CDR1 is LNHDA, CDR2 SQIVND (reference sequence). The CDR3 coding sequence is TGTGCCAGTTCATATCGGGGGCCCCGCTCCTACAATGAGCAGTTCTTC. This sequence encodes CASSYRGPRSYNEQFF.

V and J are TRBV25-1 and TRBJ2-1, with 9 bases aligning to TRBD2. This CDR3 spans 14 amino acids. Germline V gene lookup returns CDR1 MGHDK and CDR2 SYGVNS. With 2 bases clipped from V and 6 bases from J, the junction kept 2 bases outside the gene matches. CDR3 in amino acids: CASSEETSGNEQFF. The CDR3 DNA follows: TGTGCCAGCAGTGAAGAGACTAGCGGCAATGAGCAGTTCTTC.

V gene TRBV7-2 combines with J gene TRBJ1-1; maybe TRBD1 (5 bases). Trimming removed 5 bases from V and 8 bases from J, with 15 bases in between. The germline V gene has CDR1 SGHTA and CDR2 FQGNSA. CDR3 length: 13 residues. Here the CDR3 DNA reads TGTGCCAGCAGCCCCGGACAAGCCAGGGAAGCTTTCTTT. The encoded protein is CASSPGQAREAFF.

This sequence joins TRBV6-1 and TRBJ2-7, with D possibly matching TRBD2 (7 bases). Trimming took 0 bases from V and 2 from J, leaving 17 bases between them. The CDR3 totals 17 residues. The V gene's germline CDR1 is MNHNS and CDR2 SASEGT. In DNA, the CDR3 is TGTGCCAGCAGTGAAGCGATAGGGACGGGGGGCCCCTACGAGCAGTACTTC. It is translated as CASSEAIGTGGPYEQYF.

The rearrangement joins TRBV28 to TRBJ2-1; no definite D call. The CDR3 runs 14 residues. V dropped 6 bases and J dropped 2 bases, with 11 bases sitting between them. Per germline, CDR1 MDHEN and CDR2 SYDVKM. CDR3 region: CASSLPLTYNEQFF. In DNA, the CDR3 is TGTGCCAGCAGCCTCCCCCTTACCTACAATGAGCAGTTCTTC.

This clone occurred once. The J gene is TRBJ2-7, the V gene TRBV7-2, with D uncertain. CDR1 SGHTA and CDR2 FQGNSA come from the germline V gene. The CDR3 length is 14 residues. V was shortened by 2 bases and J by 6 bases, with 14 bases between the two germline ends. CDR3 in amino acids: CASSLFRAMREQYF. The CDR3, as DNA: TGTGCCAGCAGCTTATTCCGGGCGATGCGCGAGCAGTACTTC.

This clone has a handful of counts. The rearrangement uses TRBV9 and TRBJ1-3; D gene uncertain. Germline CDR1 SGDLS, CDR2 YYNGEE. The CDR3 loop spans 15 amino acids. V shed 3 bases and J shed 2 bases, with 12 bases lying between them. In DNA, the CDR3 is TGTGCCAGCAGCGCAGGTGTAGCACCTGGAAACACCATATATTTT. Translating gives CASSAGVAPGNTIYF. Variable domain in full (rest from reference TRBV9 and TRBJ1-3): DSGVTQTPKHLITATGQRVTLRCSPRSGDLSVYWYQQSLDQGLQFLIQYYNGEERAKGNILERFSAQQFPDLHSELNLSSLELGDSALYFCASSAGVAPGNTIYFGEGSWLTVV.

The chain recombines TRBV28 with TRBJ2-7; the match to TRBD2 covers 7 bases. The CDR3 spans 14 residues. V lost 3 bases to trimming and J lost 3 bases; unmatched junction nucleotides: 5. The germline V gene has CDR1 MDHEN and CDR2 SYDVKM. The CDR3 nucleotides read TGTGCCAGCAGTTTGGGGGGGGATTTCTACGAGCAGTACTTC. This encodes CASSLGGDFYEQYF.

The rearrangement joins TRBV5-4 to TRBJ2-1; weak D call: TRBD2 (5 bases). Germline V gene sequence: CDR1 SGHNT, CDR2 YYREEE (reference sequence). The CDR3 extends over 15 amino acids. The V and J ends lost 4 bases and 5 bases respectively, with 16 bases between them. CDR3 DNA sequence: TGTGCCAGCAGCCCCGGGAATTCGCAGCACAATGAGCAGTTCTTC. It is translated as CASSPGNSQHNEQFF.

CDR3 sequence (DNA): TGTGCCAGCAGCTTTCGGGACGAGCAGCAAGAGACCCAGTACTTC. It yields the protein CASSFRDEQQETQYF. The rearrangement links TRBV11-1 to TRBJ2-5, with D possibly called TRBD1 or TRBD2 (5 bases each). Germline CDR1 reads SGHAT; CDR2 reads FQDESV (reference sequence). The CDR3 is made up of 15 amino acids. V was clipped by 3 bases and J by 2 bases, with 13 bases between them.

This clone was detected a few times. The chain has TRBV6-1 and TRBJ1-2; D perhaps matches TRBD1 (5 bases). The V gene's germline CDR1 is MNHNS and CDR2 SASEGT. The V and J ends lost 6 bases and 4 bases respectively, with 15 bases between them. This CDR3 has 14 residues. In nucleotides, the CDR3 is TGTGCCAGCAGCCCATTGACAGACATCTATGGCTACACCTTC. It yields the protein CASSPLTDIYGYTF.

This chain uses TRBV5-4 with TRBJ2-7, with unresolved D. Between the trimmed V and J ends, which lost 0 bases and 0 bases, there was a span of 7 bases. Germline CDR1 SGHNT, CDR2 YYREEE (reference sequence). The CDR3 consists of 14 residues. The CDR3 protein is CASSLEPASYEQYF. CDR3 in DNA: TGTGCCAGCAGCTTGGAGCCGGCCTCCTACGAGCAGTACTTC.

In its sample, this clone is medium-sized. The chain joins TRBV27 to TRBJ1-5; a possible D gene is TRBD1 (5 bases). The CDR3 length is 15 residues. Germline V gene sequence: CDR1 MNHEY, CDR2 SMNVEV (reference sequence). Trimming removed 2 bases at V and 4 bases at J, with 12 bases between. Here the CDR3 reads CASSLGAGINQPQHF. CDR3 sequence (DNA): TGTGCCAGCAGTTTAGGCGCAGGGATAAATCAGCCCCAGCATTTT.

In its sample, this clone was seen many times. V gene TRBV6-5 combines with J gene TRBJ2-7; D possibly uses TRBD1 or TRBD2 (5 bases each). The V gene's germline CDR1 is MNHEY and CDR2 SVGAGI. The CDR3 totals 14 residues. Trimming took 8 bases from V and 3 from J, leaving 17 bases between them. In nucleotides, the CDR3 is TGTGCCAGCGAGGGCAGGGCAGGCCGCTACGAGCAGTACTTC. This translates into CASEGRAGRYEQYF.

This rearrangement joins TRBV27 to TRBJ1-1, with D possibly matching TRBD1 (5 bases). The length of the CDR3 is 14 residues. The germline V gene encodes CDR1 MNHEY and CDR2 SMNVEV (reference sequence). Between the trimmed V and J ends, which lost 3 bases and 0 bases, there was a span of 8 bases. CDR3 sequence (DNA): TGTGCCAGCAGTTTGGGGGGGTTGAACACTGAAGCTTTCTTT. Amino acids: CASSLGGLNTEAFF.